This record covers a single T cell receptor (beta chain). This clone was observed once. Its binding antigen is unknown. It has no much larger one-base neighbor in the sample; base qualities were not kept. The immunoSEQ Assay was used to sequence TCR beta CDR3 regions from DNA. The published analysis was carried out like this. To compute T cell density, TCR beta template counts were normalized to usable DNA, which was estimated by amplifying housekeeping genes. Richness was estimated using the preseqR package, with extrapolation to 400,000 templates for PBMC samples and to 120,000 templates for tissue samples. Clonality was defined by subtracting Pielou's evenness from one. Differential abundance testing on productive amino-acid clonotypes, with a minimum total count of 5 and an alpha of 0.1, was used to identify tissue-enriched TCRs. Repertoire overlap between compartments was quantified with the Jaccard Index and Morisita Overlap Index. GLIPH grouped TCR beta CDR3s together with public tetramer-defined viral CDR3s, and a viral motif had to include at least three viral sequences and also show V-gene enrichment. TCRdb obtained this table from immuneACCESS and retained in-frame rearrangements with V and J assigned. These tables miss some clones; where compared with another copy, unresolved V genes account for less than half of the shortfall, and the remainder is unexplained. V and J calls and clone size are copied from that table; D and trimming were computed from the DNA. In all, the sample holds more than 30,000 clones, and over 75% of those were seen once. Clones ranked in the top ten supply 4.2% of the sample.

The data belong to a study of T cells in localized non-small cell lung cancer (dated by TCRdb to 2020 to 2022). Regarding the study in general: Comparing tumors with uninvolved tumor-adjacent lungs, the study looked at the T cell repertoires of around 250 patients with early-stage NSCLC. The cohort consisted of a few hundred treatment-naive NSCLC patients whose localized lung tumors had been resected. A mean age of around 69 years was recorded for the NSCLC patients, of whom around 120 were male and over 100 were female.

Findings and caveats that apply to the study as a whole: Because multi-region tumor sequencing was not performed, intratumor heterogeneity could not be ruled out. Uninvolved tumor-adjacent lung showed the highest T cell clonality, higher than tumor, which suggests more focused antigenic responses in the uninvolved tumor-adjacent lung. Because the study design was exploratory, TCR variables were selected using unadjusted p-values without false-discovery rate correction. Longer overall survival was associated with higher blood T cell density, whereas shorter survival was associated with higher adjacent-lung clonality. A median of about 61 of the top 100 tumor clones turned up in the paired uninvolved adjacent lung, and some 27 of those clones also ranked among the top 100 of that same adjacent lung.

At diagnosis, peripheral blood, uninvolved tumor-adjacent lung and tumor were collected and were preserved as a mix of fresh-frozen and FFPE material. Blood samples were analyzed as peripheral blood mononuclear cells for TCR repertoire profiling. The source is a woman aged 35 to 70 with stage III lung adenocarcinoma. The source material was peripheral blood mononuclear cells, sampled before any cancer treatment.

CDR3 protein: CASNLRDPIYGYTF. The nucleotide sequence reads TGTGCCAGCAACCTCAGGGACCCCATCTATGGCTACACCTTC. The rearranged chain carries TRBV5-8 and TRBJ1-2; TRBD1 could be the D gene, as 5 bases match. V is shortened by 6 bases, J by 4 bases, and the region joining them spans 16 bases. Taken from the germline V gene, the CDR1 and CDR2 loops are SGHTS and YDEGEE. Its CDR3 holds 14 amino acids, cysteine through phenylalanine. Of the read, only the CDR3 DNA is kept; its 42 bases are in frame from base 1.